These T cell receptor beta chains were read from a single sample in a study of cytomegalovirus exposure and HLA in healthy donors. Profiled with immunoSEQ multiplex PCR; TCRdb holds only in-frame clones, not every one. The data contain fewer than 200,000 clones, approximately 77% of them singletons. Source material: PBMCs. The receptors here all came from a male donor in good health and CMV-seronegative. The CDR3 runs from the conserved cysteine through the conserved F or W. The D gene is left open where the match is weak. The size entry is marked missing in some rows and otherwise reads once, few, many or a size class.

size	D	length	J	V	DNA	CDR3
few	-	17	TRBJ2-1	TRBV7-9	TGTTCCAGCAGCCCCCGAGTAGCCTATAACTCCTACAATGAGCAGTTCTTC	CSSSPRVAYNSYNEQFF
-	-	16	TRBJ2-2	TRBV7-8	TGTGCCAGCTACCCTGGGCCCCGCGGGAACACCGGGGAGTTGTTTTTT	CASYPGPRGNTGELFF
-	-	13	TRBJ1-1	TRBV7-9	TGTGCCAGCTATCGACAGATAAACACTGAAGCTTTCTTT	CASYRQINTEAFF
-	TRBD1	15	TRBJ1-4	TRBV6-5	TGTGCCAGCAGTACCACAGGGGGCACTAATGAAAAACTGTTTTTT	CASSTTGGTNEKLFF
few	TRBD2	16	TRBJ2-7	TRBV7-9	TGTGCCAGCAGCTCACGGACTAGCGGGAGCTCTGATGGTCCCAACTTC	CASSSRTSGSSDGPNF
-	TRBD2	16	TRBJ2-1	TRBV7-9	TGTTCCAGCAACGGGGCGGGTGGACTAGCGTTAAATGAGCAGTTCTTC	CSSNGAGGLALNEQFF
-	-	15	TRBJ2-3	TRBV5-6	TGTGCCAGCAGCCGAACCTCGCTAGGAACAGATACGCAGTATTTT	CASSRTSLGTDTQYF
-	TRBD2	16	TRBJ2-7	TRBV30	TGTGCCTGGAGTGTACGTCCGGGCGGGAGGTCCTACGAGCAGTACTTC	CAWSVRPGGRSYEQYF
-	-	14	TRBJ2-7	TRBV7-3	TGTGCCAGCAGCTTATCGGGACAAATCAGCGAGCAGTACTTC	CASSLSGQISEQYF
-	-	16	TRBJ2-1	TRBV5-4	TGTGCCAGCAGCTTGGATAGTCCTAGCTCCTACAATGAGCAGTTCTTC	CASSLDSPSSYNEQFF
-	-	13	TRBJ1-6	TRBV6-5	TGTGCCAGCACCAGGCTTCTCAATTCACCCCTCCACTTT	CASTRLLNSPLHF
-	-	16	TRBJ2-1	TRBV18	TGTGCCAGCTCACCACCGTCAGACTACCATAACAATGAGCAGTTCTTC	CASSPPSDYHNNEQFF
-	-	13	TRBJ1-1	TRBV9	TGTGCCAGCAGCGTAACAGGGAACACTGAAGCTTTCTTT	CASSVTGNTEAFF
-	-	13	TRBJ2-7	TRBV5-5	TGTGCCAGCAGCTGGGAGAGGACGCGAGAGCAGTACTTC	CASSWERTREQYF
-	-	11	TRBJ2-5	TRBV7-2	TGTGCCAGCCGAGACGAGGGGACCCAGTACTTC	CASRDEGTQYF
-	-	16	TRBJ2-1	TRBV7-9	TGTTCCAGCAGCCCCCGAGGCGGTCTAACCTACAATGAGCAGTTCTTC	CSSSPRGGLTYNEQFF
few	-	14	TRBJ2-3	TRBV7-9	TGTGCCAGCAGCTTAACAGGGTACACAGATACGCAGTATTTT	CASSLTGYTDTQYF
-	-	13	TRBJ2-7	TRBV13	TGTGCCAGCAGCTTATTTCAGGCCTACGAGCAGTACTTC	CASSLFQAYEQYF
once	-	13	TRBJ1-2	TRBV9	TGTGCCAGCAGCGTAGGGGGCAACTATGGCTACACCTTC	CASSVGGNYGYTF
-	TRBD2	15	TRBJ2-7	TRBV18	TGTGCCAGCTTGAGATTCGCGGGGGAGTCCTACGAGCAGTACTTC	CASLRFAGESYEQYF
-	TRBD1	16	TRBJ2-7	TRBV7-9	TGTGCCAGCAGCTTATTTTCGGGACAGGTTGGTTACGAGCAGTACTTC	CASSLFSGQVGYEQYF
-	-	12	TRBJ1-2	TRBV29-1	TGCAGCGTTATGACAACTAACTATGGCTACACCTTC	CSVMTTNYGYTF
-	-	13	TRBJ2-3	TRBV21-1	TGTGCCAGCAGCATCCCGAGCACAGATACGCAGTATTTT	CASSIPSTDTQYF
-	TRBD2	15	TRBJ2-2	TRBV6-5	TGTGCCAGCAGTCACCGGACTAGCGCAAGCGGGGAGCTGTTTTTT	CASSHRTSASGELFF
-	TRBD2	17	TRBJ2-7	TRBV4-2	TGTGCCAGCAGCCAAGCAGGACTAGCGGGAGGGCCGGGGGAGCAGTACTTC	CASSQAGLAGGPGEQYF
-	TRBD1	15	TRBJ1-5	TRBV2	TGTGCCAGCATGAGACAGGGGGCGCTTGCTCAGCCCCAGCATTTT	CASMRQGALAQPQHF
-	TRBD2	17	TRBJ2-7	TRBV5-1	TGCGCCAGCAGCTTGACGACCGGGACTAGCGGGACCTACGAGCAGTACTTC	CASSLTTGTSGTYEQYF
-	-	13	TRBJ2-7	TRBV18	TGTGCCAGCTCACTCAACTCGGACAACGAGCAGTACTTC	CASSLNSDNEQYF
-	-	13	TRBJ1-1	TRBV7-9	TGTTCCAGCAGCTTAGACATGAACACTGAAGCTTTCTTT	CSSSLDMNTEAFF
few	-	15	TRBJ1-2	TRBV13	TGTGCCAGCAGGAGAAAGAACCAGGGGAACTATGGCTACACCTTC	CASRRKNQGNYGYTF
few	TRBD1	16	TRBJ1-3	TRBV9	TGTGCCAGCAGCGTAGGGGCAGGGGGCGACGGAAACACCATATATTTT	CASSVGAGGDGNTIYF